A single sample is the source of the 16 T cell receptor beta chains below, sequenced in a study of T-cell reconstitution after alpha-beta-depleted transplantation in children. Preparation of the TCRbeta library was carried out with unique molecular identifiers. MiXCR, applied by TCRdb to the PCR reads, yields one record per CDR3 protein. The sample holds around 600,000 distinct CDR3 sequences, 23% seen once. The sequencing used PBMCs, mostly from graft donor cells, collected 360 days after TCRalphabeta/CD19-depleted stem cell transplant. The source is a boy less than two years old who had a stem cell transplant for acute myeloid leukemia, so the T cells may come from the graft donor.

In the case of this clonotype: Just one base apart from a much larger clone, this may be a read error. This chain connects TRBV6-6 to TRBJ2-1; 8 bases are shared with TRBD1. Germline-derived CDR1 and CDR2 are MNHNY and SVGAGI (reference sequence). The junction had 5 bases not matched to a gene; V was cut back by 11 bases and J by 5 bases. The CDR3 is 12 residues long. The CDR3 sequence is CAGQGAHNEQFF. CDR3 coding DNA: TGTGCCGGCCAGGGGGCCCACAATGAGCAGTTCTTC.

This clonotype was detected a few times. The V call is TRBV18, the J call TRBJ2-3; 9 bases agree with TRBD1. Germline V gene sequence: CDR1 KGHSH, CDR2 LQKENI. V dropped 0 bases and J dropped 4; count of bases not matched to a gene: 2. This CDR3 contains 15 residues. The CDR3 loop reads CASSPPGQGSDTQYF. Written as DNA, the CDR3 is TGTGCCAGCTCACCACCGGGACAGGGATCAGATACGCAGTATTTT. The variable domain in full, with the rest retrieved from reference TRBV18 and TRBJ2-3, is NAGVMQNPRHLVRRRGQEARLRCSPMKGHSHVYWYRQLPEEGLKFMVYLQKENIIDESGMPKERFSAEFPKEGPSILRIQQVVRGDSAAYFCASSPPGQGSDTQYFGPGTRLTVL.

V is TRBV29-1 and J is TRBJ2-7, with a tentative D call TRBD1 (6 bases). Germline CDR1 is SQVTM and CDR2 is ANQGSEA. This CDR3 is built from 15 residues. V was clipped by 4 bases and J by 0 bases, with 16 bases between them. The CDR3 coding sequence is TGCAGCGTTGGCTCCGAGGCAGGGGTCTCCTACGAGCAGTACTTC. It specifies CSVGSEAGVSYEQYF.

This clonotype was observed at least ten times. The chain combines TRBV7-2 with TRBJ1-5; D unclear. V was clipped by 3 bases and J by 4 bases, with 10 bases between them. This CDR3 has 14 amino acids. The V gene's germline CDR1 is SGHTA and CDR2 FQGNSA. The CDR3 is CASSLKVQNQPQHF. In nucleotides, the CDR3 is TGTGCCAGCAGCTTGAAGGTACAGAATCAGCCCCAGCATTTT.

This clonotype has a count of ten or more. The chain employs TRBV4-1 and TRBJ2-7; the D gene is possibly TRBD2 (5 bases). V dropped 0 bases and J dropped 2 bases, with 8 bases sitting between them. Germline CDR1 reads MGHRA; CDR2 reads YSYEKL. CDR3 length: 14 amino acids. In nucleotides, the CDR3 is TGCGCCAGCAGCCAAGAAACTAGGGCCTACGAGCAGTACGTC. Its protein product is CASSQETRAYEQYV.

The genes are TRBV5-1 and TRBJ2-2, with D perhaps matching TRBD2 (5 bases). CDR3 length: 15 amino acids. Germline V CDR1 and CDR2: SGHRS, YFSETQ. V was trimmed by 0 bases and J by 4 bases, leaving 10 bases between them. The CDR3 reads CASSLALSGTGELFF. Here the CDR3 DNA reads TGCGCCAGCAGCTTGGCCCTGAGCGGCACCGGGGAGCTGTTTTTT. The full variable domain, in which reference TRBV5-1 and TRBJ2-2 provide the parts outside the CDR3, is KAGVTQTPRYLIKTRGQQVTLSCSPISGHRSVSWYQQTPGQGLQFLFEYFSETQRNKGNFPGRFSGRQFSNSRSEMNVSTLELGDSALYLCASSLALSGTGELFFGEGSRLTVL.

The chain employs TRBV30 and TRBJ2-5; weak D call: TRBD2 (5 bases). CDR3 size: 15 residues. The germline V and J ends were trimmed by 2 bases and 3 bases, with 16 bases remaining between them. In germline, CDR1 is GTSNPN, CDR2 SVGIG (reference sequence). This CDR3 is CAWSTELGLEETQYF. Written as DNA, the CDR3 is TGTGCCTGGAGTACCGAACTAGGGTTGGAAGAGACCCAGTACTTC.

This clonotype turned up a few times. The rearrangement joins TRBV29-1 to TRBJ1-5; 7 positions match TRBD1. Germline lookup yields CDR1 SQVTM and CDR2 ANQGSEA. The CDR3 covers 13 residues. Losses at the gene ends were 6 bases for V and 5 bases for J; bases not matched to a gene: 7. CDR3: CSVQGGGDQPQHF. CDR3 nucleotides: TGCAGCGTCCAGGGGGGGGGCGATCAGCCCCAGCATTTT.

V usage is TRBV6-4 and J usage is TRBJ1-5; D unresolved. The CDR3 spans 16 residues. The germline V gene has CDR1 MRHNA and CDR2 SNTAGT. V was cut by 10 bases and J by 2 bases, with 21 bases left in between. The CDR3 DNA follows: TGTGCCACCCCGGACGGGGTCCCTCTGGGCAATCAGCCCCAGCATTTT. This codes for CATPDGVPLGNQPQHF.

In its sample, this clonotype was seen a few times. The chain is built from TRBV28 and TRBJ1-3; 9 bases line up with TRBD1. V shed 5 bases, J shed 5 bases, and the junction held 7 bases outside the gene matches. Germline V lookup: CDR1 MDHEN, CDR2 SYDVKM. The CDR3 contains 15 residues. CDR3 region: CASSRGTGGRNTIYF. The CDR3 DNA reads TGTGCCAGCAGTCGGGGTACAGGGGGCAGAAACACCATATATTTT.

V is TRBV12-3 or TRBV12-4 and J is TRBJ1-2, with 9 nucleotides matching TRBD1. This CDR3 is 14 amino acids long. V lost 8 bases to trimming and J lost 2 bases; unmatched junction nucleotides: 6. CDR3: CASACTGGNYGYTF. In nucleotides, the CDR3 is TGTGCCAGCGCCTGTACAGGGGGCAACTATGGCTACACCTTC.

In this sample, this clonotype turned up a few times. This chain uses TRBV7-2 with TRBJ2-4, with D tentatively TRBD1 or TRBD2 (5 bases each). Trimming cost V 1 base and J 0 bases, with 10 bases left between them. The CDR3 spans 16 residues. Germline V lookup: CDR1 SGHTA, CDR2 FQGNSA. CDR3 sequence (DNA): TGTGCCAGCAGCTTAGAGGGACGGGGAGCCAAAAACATTCAGTACTTC. Encoded protein: CASSLEGRGAKNIQYF.

This rearrangement joins TRBV6-6 to TRBJ1-5; D is ambiguous. Trimming shortened V by 7 bases and J by 7 bases, and 11 bases separated the two germline ends. The length of the CDR3 is 12 residues. CDR1 and CDR2 from the germline V gene are MNHNY and SVGAGI (reference sequence). The CDR3 sequence: CASTIGSQPQHF. The CDR3 coding sequence is TGTGCCAGCACCATTGGGAGCCAGCCCCAGCATTTT.

This clonotype has ten or more counts. This chain uses TRBV21-1 with TRBJ2-7; the table's D call, TRBD1, was not checked against the DNA. TRBV21-1 constitutes a pseudogene. The CDR3 runs 14 residues. The CDR3 DNA is TGTGCCAGCAGCAAAGAGGGGATTACCTACGAGCAGTACTTC. Protein product: CASSKEGITYEQYF.

The sample holds a few counts of this clonotype. The CDR3 is CAISESATGGGTQYF. CDR3 in DNA: TGTGCCATCAGTGAGTCGGCTACAGGGGGAGGGACCCAGTACTTC. This chain uses TRBV10-3 with TRBJ2-5; 8 nucleotides line up with TRBD1. The CDR3 loop spans 15 amino acids. The V and J ends lost 0 bases and 7 bases, in that order; junction bases with no gene match: 7. The germline V gene encodes CDR1 ENHRY and CDR2 SYGVKD.

This clonotype was observed a handful of times. The chain couples TRBV9 to TRBJ2-5; 8 bases line up with TRBD2. CDR3 length equals 17 residues. Unmatched junction bases numbered 14, after V lost 2 bases and J lost 5 bases. Per germline, CDR1 SGDLS and CDR2 YYNGEE. The DNA for the CDR3 is TGTGCCAGCAGCGTTTCCGGAGCGGGGGACAATGGGGAGACCCAGTACTTC. As protein: CASSVSGAGDNGETQYF. The full variable domain, with the rest looked up from reference TRBV9 and TRBJ2-5, is DSGVTQTPKHLITATGQRVTLRCSPRSGDLSVYWYQQSLDQGLQFLIQYYNGEERAKGNILERFSAQQFPDLHSELNLSSLELGDSALYFCASSVSGAGDNGETQYFGPGTRLLVL.